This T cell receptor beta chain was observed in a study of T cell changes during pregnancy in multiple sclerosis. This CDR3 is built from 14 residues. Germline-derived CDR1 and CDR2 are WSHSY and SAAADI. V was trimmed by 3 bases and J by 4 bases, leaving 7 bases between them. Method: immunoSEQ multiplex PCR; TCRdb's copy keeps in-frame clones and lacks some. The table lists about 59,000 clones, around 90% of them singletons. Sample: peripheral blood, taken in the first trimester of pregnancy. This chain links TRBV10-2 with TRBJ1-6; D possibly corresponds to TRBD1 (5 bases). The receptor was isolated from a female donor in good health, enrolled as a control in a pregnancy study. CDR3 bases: TGCGCCAGCAGTGATGACAGATATAATTCACCCCTCCACTTT. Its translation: CASSDDRYNSPLHF.